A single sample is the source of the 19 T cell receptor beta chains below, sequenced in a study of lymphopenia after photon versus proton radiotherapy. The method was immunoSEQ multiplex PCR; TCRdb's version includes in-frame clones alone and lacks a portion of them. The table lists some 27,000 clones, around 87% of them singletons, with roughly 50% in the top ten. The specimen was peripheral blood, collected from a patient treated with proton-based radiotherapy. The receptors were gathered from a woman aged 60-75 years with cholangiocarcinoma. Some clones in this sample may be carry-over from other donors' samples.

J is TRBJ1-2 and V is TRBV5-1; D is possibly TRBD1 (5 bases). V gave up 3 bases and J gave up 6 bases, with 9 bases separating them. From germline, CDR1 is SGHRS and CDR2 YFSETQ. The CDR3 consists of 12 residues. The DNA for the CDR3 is TGCGCCAGCAGCTACGGACAAAATGGCTACACCTTC. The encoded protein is CASSYGQNGYTF.

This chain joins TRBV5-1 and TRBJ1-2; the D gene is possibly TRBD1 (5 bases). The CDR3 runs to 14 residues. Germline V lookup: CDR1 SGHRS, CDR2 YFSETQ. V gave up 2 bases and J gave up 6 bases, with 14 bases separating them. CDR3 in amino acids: CASSLNTGRDGYTF. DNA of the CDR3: TGCGCCAGCAGCTTAAACACAGGTAGAGATGGCTACACCTTC.

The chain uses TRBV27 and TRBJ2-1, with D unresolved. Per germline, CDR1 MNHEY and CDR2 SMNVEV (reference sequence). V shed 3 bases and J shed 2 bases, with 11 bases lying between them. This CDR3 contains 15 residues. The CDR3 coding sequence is TGTGCCAGCAGTTTTAGGTGGGATACCTACAATGAGCAGTTCTTC. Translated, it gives CASSFRWDTYNEQFF.

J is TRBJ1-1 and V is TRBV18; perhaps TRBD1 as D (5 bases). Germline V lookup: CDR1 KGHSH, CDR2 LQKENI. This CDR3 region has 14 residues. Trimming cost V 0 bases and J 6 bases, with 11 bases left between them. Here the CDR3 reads CASSPPDIDSEAFF. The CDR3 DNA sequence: TGTGCCAGCTCACCACCGGACATTGACTCTGAAGCTTTCTTT.

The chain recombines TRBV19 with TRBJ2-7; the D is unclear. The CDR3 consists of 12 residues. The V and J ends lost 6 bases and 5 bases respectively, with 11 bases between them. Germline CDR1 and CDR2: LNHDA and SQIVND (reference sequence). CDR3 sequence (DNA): TGTGCCAGTAGAAATCTCCCCCACGAGCAGTACTTC. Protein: CASRNLPHEQYF.

Here the CDR3 reads CASSLVQGGMNTEAFF. For the CDR3, the DNA is TGCGCCAGCAGCTTGGTACAGGGGGGGATGAACACTGAAGCTTTCTTT. V is TRBV5-1 and J is TRBJ1-1; 8 bases match TRBD1. The CDR3 loop spans 16 amino acids. CDR1 and CDR2 from the germline V gene are SGHRS and YFSETQ. The trim removed 0 bases at V and 0 bases at J, leaving 4 bases unmatched.

The CDR3 here is CASDRGPIYNEQFF. The CDR3 DNA follows: TGTGCCAGCGACAGGGGTCCTATTTACAATGAGCAGTTCTTC. V and J are TRBV19 and TRBJ2-1; 8 bases agree with TRBD1. V was pared by 9 bases and J by 4 bases, with 8 bases of the junction left unmatched. The CDR3 length is 14 residues. CDR1 is LNHDA, CDR2 SQIVND, per germline (reference sequence).

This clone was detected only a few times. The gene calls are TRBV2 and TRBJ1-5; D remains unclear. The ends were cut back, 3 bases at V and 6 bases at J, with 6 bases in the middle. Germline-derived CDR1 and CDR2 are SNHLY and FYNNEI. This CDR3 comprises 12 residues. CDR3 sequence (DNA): TGTGCCAGCAGTGATAACGTTCAGCCCCAGCATTTT. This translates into CASSDNVQPQHF.

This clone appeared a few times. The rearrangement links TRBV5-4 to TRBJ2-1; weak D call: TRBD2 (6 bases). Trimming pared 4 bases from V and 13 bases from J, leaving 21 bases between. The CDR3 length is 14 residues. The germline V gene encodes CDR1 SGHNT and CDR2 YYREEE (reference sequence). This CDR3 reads CASSTGLTVEGQFF. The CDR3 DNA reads TGTGCCAGCAGCACAGGACTGACAGTGGAGGGTCAGTTCTTC.

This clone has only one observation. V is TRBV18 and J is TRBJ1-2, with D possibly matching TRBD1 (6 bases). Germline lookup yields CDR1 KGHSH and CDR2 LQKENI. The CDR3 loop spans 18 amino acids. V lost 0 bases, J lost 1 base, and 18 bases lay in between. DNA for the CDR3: TGTGCCAGCTCACCACCGGGCGGGGGCCTCCACTTTAACTATGGCTACACCTTC. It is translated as CASSPPGGGLHFNYGYTF.

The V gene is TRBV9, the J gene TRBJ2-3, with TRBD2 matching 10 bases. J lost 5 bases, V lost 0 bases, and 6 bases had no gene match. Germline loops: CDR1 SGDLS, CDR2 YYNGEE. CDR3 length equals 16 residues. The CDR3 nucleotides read TGTGCCAGCAGCGTAGGTACTAGCGGGGTTGGAGATACGCAGTATTTT. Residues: CASSVGTSGVGDTQYF.

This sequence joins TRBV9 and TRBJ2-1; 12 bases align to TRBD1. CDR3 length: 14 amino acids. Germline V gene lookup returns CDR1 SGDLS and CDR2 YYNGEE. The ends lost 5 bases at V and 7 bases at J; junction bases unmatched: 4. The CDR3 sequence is CASSRDRGRNEQFF. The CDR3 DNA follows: TGTGCCAGCAGTCGGGACAGGGGGCGTAATGAGCAGTTCTTC.

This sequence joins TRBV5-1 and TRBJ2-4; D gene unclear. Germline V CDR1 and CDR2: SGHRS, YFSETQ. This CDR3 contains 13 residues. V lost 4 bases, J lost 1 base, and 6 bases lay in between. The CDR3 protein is CASSPGAKNIQYF. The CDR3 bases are TGCGCCAGCAGCCCGGGTGCCAAAAACATTCAGTACTTC.

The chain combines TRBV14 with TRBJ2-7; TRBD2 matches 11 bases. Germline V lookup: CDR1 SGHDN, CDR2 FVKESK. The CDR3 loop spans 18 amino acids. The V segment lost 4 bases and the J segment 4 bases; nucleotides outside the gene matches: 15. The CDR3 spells CASSRKGLAGGPRYEQYF. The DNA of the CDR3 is TGTGCCAGCAGCCGAAAGGGGCTAGCGGGGGGCCCTCGTTACGAGCAGTACTTC.

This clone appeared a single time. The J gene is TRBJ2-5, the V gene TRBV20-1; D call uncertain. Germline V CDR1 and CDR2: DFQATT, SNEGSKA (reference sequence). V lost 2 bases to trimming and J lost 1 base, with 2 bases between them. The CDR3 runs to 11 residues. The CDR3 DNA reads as TGCAGTGCTAGAATCCAAGAGACCCAGTACTTC. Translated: CSARIQETQYF.

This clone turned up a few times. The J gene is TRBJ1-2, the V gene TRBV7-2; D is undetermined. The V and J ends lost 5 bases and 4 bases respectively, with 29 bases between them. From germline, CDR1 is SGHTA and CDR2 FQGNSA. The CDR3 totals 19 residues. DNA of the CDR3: TGTGCCAGCAGCGAGAAGCCCCGGGTCGATCTCTTTCGGGGCTATGGCTACACCTTC. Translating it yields CASSEKPRVDLFRGYGYTF.

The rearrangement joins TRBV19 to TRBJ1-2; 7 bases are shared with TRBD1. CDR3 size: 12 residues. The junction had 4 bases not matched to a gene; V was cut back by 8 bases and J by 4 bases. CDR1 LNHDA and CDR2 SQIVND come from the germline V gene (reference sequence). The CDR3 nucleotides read TGTGCCAGTCGACAGGGCCTCTATGGCTACACCTTC. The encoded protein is CASRQGLYGYTF.

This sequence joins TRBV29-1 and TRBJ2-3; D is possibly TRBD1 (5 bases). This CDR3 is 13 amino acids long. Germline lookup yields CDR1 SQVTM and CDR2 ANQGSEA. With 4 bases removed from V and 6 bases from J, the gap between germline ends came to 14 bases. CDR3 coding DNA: TGCAGCGTTGGACCCGACAGTACTGATACGCAGTATTTT. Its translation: CSVGPDSTDTQYF.

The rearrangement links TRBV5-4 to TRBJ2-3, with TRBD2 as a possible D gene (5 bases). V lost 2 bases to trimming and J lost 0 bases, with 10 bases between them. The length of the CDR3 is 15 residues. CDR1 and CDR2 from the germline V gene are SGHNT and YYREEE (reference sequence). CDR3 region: CASSFPSGSTDTQYF. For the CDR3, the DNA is TGTGCCAGCAGCTTCCCGTCGGGGAGCACAGATACGCAGTATTTT.